This is a list of T cell receptor beta chains from one sample in a study of breast tumors, draining lymph nodes, adjacent tissues. TCRdb ran MiXCR on the multiplex PCR reads and lists one entry per CDR3 protein. Here the sample spans some 120,000 distinct CDR3 sequences, around 20% being singletons. Sequencing was done on a sample of axillary lymph node tissue. The receptors here all came from a female donor with breast cancer. Some clones in this sample may be carry-over from other donors' samples. Each CDR3 is given with its conserved first and last residue. Fields, in order: CDR3 protein, CDR3 DNA, clone size, J gene, V gene, D gene. A D gene is named only where the DNA matches it firmly. Size is stated for part of the rows, as once, few or many counts, or as a class when the clone is expanded.

CASRVWGDNQPQHF,TGTGCCAGCCGAGTTTGGGGAGACAATCAGCCCCAGCATTTT,many,TRBJ1-5,TRBV2,-
CASLRKSGNTIYF,TGTGCCAGCCTCCGGAAGTCTGGAAACACCATATATTTT,many,TRBJ1-3,TRBV6-1,-
CGSRLGGGNQPQHF,TGTGGCAGCAGGCTGGGAGGGGGCAATCAGCCCCAGCATTTT,-,TRBJ1-5,TRBV28,-
CASSVEVGQYLTDTQYF,TGTGCCAGCAGCGTCGAAGTGGGACAGTATCTCACAGATACGCAGTATTTT,many,TRBJ2-3,TRBV5-5,TRBD1
CASSVGYNEQFF,TGTGCCAGCAGCGTAGGATACAATGAGCAGTTCTTC,many,TRBJ2-1,TRBV9,-
CASSVEGVFNQPQHF,TGTGCCAGCAGCGTGGAGGGGGTCTTCAATCAGCCCCAGCATTTT,many,TRBJ1-5,TRBV9,-
CASSRTGPNQPQHF,TGTGCCAGCAGCCGAACCGGTCCCAATCAGCCCCAGCATTTT,-,TRBJ1-5,TRBV11-2,-
CASSADRGYEQYF,TGCGCCAGCAGCGCGGACAGGGGTTACGAGCAGTACTTC,many,TRBJ2-7,TRBV5-1,TRBD1
CASSPTPAGVVEKLSF,TGTGCCAGCTCACCAACTCCCGCAGGAGTGGTAGAAAAACTGTCTTTT,few,TRBJ1-4,TRBV18,-
CASSPEAGRQPQHF,TGTGCCAGCAGTCCCGAGGCAGGGAGACAGCCCCAGCATTTT,many,TRBJ1-5,TRBV7-6,-
CASRYYDRVLDGYTF,TGTGCCAGCAGATACTACGACAGGGTTCTAGATGGCTACACCTTC,few,TRBJ1-2,TRBV28,TRBD1
CASSQLTAGGTDTQYF,TGCGCCAGCAGCCAATTGACTGCGGGGGGCACAGATACGCAGTATTTT,many,TRBJ2-3,TRBV4-1,TRBD2
CASSSRQGSRYEQYF,TGTGCCAGCAGCTCCAGACAGGGATCGCGCTACGAGCAGTACTTC,many,TRBJ2-7,TRBV7-2,TRBD1
CASSLGRRLAGDTGELFF,TGTGCCAGCAGCTTAGGTCGCCGACTAGCGGGAGACACCGGGGAGCTGTTTTTT,-,TRBJ2-2,TRBV7-9,TRBD2
CASREGDRDRETQYF,TGTGCCAGCAGGGAGGGGGACAGGGATCGGGAGACCCAGTACTTC,many,TRBJ2-5,TRBV27,TRBD1
CASSPSYEQYF,TGTGCCAGCAGCCCATCATACGAGCAGTACTTC,many,TRBJ2-7,TRBV12-3/TRBV12-4,-
CASSFGQSSYNSPLHF,TGTGCCAGCAGCTTTGGACAGAGCTCCTATAATTCACCCCTCCACTTT,many,TRBJ1-6,TRBV11-2,-
CASSSHSGGVGYTF,TGTGCCAGCAGCTCGCACAGCGGCGGGGTCGGCTACACCTTC,many,TRBJ1-2,TRBV12-3/TRBV12-4,-
CAISGDRAGQTQYF,TGTGCCATCAGTGGGGACAGGGCTGGGCAGACCCAGTACTTC,many,TRBJ2-5,TRBV10-3,TRBD1
CASRPQGRGYTF,TGTGCCAGCAGGCCACAGGGGCGAGGCTACACCTTC,many,TRBJ1-2,TRBV14,TRBD1
CASSMGLSTEQYF,TGTGCCAGTAGTATGGGTCTCTCTACGGAGCAGTACTTC,many,TRBJ2-7,TRBV19,-
CASSLAIGGGGSYNEQFF,TGTGCCAGCAGCTTAGCGATTGGGGGAGGCGGGTCCTACAATGAGCAGTTCTTC,many,TRBJ2-1,TRBV7-8,-
CSGSTIEQFF,TGCAGCGGATCGACTATTGAGCAGTTCTTC,many,TRBJ2-1,TRBV29-1,-
CASSDRGLGYEQYF,TGTGCCAGCAGTGACAGGGGGCTCGGCTACGAGCAGTACTTC,many,TRBJ2-7,TRBV2,TRBD1
CSARLAGTDTQYF,TGCAGTGCTAGACTAGCGGGCACAGATACGCAGTATTTT,many,TRBJ2-3,TRBV20-1,TRBD2